This T cell receptor (beta chain) was sequenced for a study of blood T cell repertoires in COVID-19. At the level of the study: The origin of the acute and convalescent COVID-19 samples was the United States, Italy and Spain. T cells, B-cell-depleted T cells, or PBMCs supplied cDNA or gDNA.

CDR3 length: 14 residues. Per germline, CDR1 KGHSH and CDR2 LQKENI. In the original analysis: Amplified reference gene primers provided the basis for estimating nucleated cell counts. Method: immunoSEQ multiplex PCR; TCRdb's copy keeps in-frame clones and lacks some. Clonal size and the V and J genes are those of that table, whereas D and trimming came from the DNA. The sample shows 65,000 to 90,000 clones, approximately 80% of them seen only once. The chain carries TRBV18 and TRBJ2-2; 7 nucleotides align to TRBD1. This clonotype was sampled from a man aged 80 or over with active or convalescent COVID-19. Sequenced: peripheral blood. CDR3 sequence reads: CASSGTANTGELFF. CDR3 DNA: TGTGCTTCCTCCGGGACAGCGAACACCGGGGAGCTGTTTTTT.